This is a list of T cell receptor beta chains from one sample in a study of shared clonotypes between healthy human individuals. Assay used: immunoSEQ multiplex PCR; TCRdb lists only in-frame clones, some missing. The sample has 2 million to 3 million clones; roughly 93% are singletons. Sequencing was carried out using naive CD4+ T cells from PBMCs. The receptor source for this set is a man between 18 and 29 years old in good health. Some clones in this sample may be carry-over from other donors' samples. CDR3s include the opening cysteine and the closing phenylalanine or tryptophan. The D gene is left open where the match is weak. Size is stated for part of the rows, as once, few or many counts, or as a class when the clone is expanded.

CDR3nt: TGCGCCAGCAGCCAAGAGGACCGGGAATTCAATGAGCAGTTCTTC; CDR3aa: CASSQEDREFNEQFF; d_gene: -; v_gene: TRBV4-1; abundance: -; len: 15; j_gene: TRBJ2-1
CDR3nt: TGTGCCAGCAGCAGCAACAATGAGCAGTTCTTC; CDR3aa: CASSSNNEQFF; d_gene: -; v_gene: TRBV7-9; abundance: -; len: 11; j_gene: TRBJ2-1
CDR3nt: TGTGCCAGCAGCCCACAGAGCTCCTACAATGAGCAGTTCTTC; CDR3aa: CASSPQSSYNEQFF; d_gene: -; v_gene: TRBV11-3; abundance: -; len: 14; j_gene: TRBJ2-1
CDR3nt: TGTGCCAGCAGCCCGGACAGGAGCTCCTACGAGCAGTACTTC; CDR3aa: CASSPDRSSYEQYF; d_gene: TRBD1; v_gene: TRBV2; abundance: -; len: 14; j_gene: TRBJ2-7
CDR3nt: TGCGCCAGCAGCCCAACAGGGAGTTCAGCAGATACGCAGTATTTT; CDR3aa: CASSPTGSSADTQYF; d_gene: -; v_gene: TRBV4-1; abundance: -; len: 15; j_gene: TRBJ2-3
CDR3nt: TGTGCCAGCAGCTTAATCACGGGGGACACTGAAGCTTTCTTT; CDR3aa: CASSLITGDTEAFF; d_gene: -; v_gene: TRBV7-2; abundance: -; len: 14; j_gene: TRBJ1-1
CDR3nt: TGCGCCAGCAGCCAAGGGTTGCGGGTGGGGGTAGCCAAAAACATTCAGTACTTC; CDR3aa: CASSQGLRVGVAKNIQYF; d_gene: -; v_gene: TRBV4-1; abundance: -; len: 18; j_gene: TRBJ2-4
CDR3nt: TGTGCCAGCAGTCTAGGGGGCCTAGCGGGAGGACTCAATGAGCAGTTCTTC; CDR3aa: CASSLGGLAGGLNEQFF; d_gene: TRBD2; v_gene: TRBV11-3; abundance: -; len: 17; j_gene: TRBJ2-1
CDR3nt: TGTGCCAGCAGCCCTGGACTGAGCTCTGGGGCCAACGTCCTGACTTTC; CDR3aa: CASSPGLSSGANVLTF; d_gene: -; v_gene: TRBV11-2; abundance: -; len: 16; j_gene: TRBJ2-6
CDR3nt: TGTGCCAGCAGAGGGCAGACTAATGAAAAACTGTTTTTT; CDR3aa: CASRGQTNEKLFF; d_gene: -; v_gene: TRBV16; abundance: -; len: 13; j_gene: TRBJ1-4
CDR3nt: TGTGCCAGCTCACCGGGATTTGAGAATGAGCAGTTCTTC; CDR3aa: CASSPGFENEQFF; d_gene: -; v_gene: TRBV18; abundance: -; len: 13; j_gene: TRBJ2-1
CDR3nt: TGCGCCAGCAGCCAAACAGGGGGTGGAATCTACGAGCAGTACTTC; CDR3aa: CASSQTGGGIYEQYF; d_gene: TRBD1; v_gene: TRBV4-1; abundance: -; len: 15; j_gene: TRBJ2-7
CDR3nt: TGCGCCAGCAGTCCGTCCGGGACAACTAGCACAGATACGCAGTATTTT; CDR3aa: CASSPSGTTSTDTQYF; d_gene: -; v_gene: TRBV4-1; abundance: -; len: 16; j_gene: TRBJ2-3
CDR3nt: TGTGCCAGCACCGGGACAGATACGCAGTATTTT; CDR3aa: CASTGTDTQYF; d_gene: -; v_gene: TRBV7-9; abundance: once; len: 11; j_gene: TRBJ2-3
CDR3nt: TGTGCCACCAGCAGAGAAATAACGGGTGAGCAGTACTTC; CDR3aa: CATSREITGEQYF; d_gene: -; v_gene: TRBV15; abundance: -; len: 13; j_gene: TRBJ2-7
CDR3nt: TGTGCCAGCTCACCACTCCAGGGGGCCGGTGGGGAGACCCAGTACTTC; CDR3aa: CASSPLQGAGGETQYF; d_gene: TRBD1; v_gene: TRBV18; abundance: -; len: 16; j_gene: TRBJ2-5
CDR3nt: TGTGCCAGCAGCCCCAGGGGGGAAGTCACTGAAGCTTTCTTT; CDR3aa: CASSPRGEVTEAFF; d_gene: TRBD1; v_gene: TRBV11-2; abundance: once; len: 14; j_gene: TRBJ1-1
CDR3nt: TGCGCCAGCAGGGGACTAGCGGGAGTTGAGACCCAGTACTTC; CDR3aa: CASRGLAGVETQYF; d_gene: TRBD2; v_gene: TRBV5-1; abundance: -; len: 14; j_gene: TRBJ2-5
CDR3nt: TGTGCCAGCATTTTAAGCGGTTTCTACAATGAGCAGTTCTTC; CDR3aa: CASILSGFYNEQFF; d_gene: -; v_gene: TRBV28; abundance: -; len: 14; j_gene: TRBJ2-1
CDR3nt: TGTGCCAGCAGCCCCGGGAGGGAGGGGAGGGAGACCCAGTACTTC; CDR3aa: CASSPGREGRETQYF; d_gene: TRBD2; v_gene: TRBV27; abundance: -; len: 15; j_gene: TRBJ2-5
CDR3nt: TGTGCCAGTAGTATAGTTGGGGTCTCCTATGGCTACACCTTC; CDR3aa: CASSIVGVSYGYTF; d_gene: -; v_gene: TRBV19; abundance: -; len: 14; j_gene: TRBJ1-2
CDR3nt: TGTGCCAGCAGCAATTTAAACACCATATATTTT; CDR3aa: CASSNLNTIYF; d_gene: -; v_gene: TRBV28; abundance: -; len: 11; j_gene: TRBJ1-3
CDR3nt: TGTGCCAGCAGCTTGACTAGAGCTCACGAGCAGTACTTC; CDR3aa: CASSLTRAHEQYF; d_gene: -; v_gene: TRBV5-6; abundance: -; len: 13; j_gene: TRBJ2-7
CDR3nt: TGTGCCAGCAGCTCCTTAACAGGGGACGGCTACACCTTC; CDR3aa: CASSSLTGDGYTF; d_gene: TRBD1; v_gene: TRBV7-3; abundance: once; len: 13; j_gene: TRBJ1-2
CDR3nt: TGTGCCAGCAGCTTAGTTGATCAGCCCCAGCATTTT; CDR3aa: CASSLVDQPQHF; d_gene: -; v_gene: TRBV7-9; abundance: few; len: 12; j_gene: TRBJ1-5
CDR3nt: TGTGCTATTACAGGGGGGAGGACGCAGTATTTT; CDR3aa: CAITGGRTQYF; d_gene: TRBD1; v_gene: TRBV28; abundance: -; len: 11; j_gene: TRBJ2-3
CDR3nt: TGTGCCAGCTCACCAGAGGGACTAGCGGGTCTAGAGCAGTTCTTC; CDR3aa: CASSPEGLAGLEQFF; d_gene: TRBD2; v_gene: TRBV18; abundance: once; len: 15; j_gene: TRBJ2-1
CDR3nt: TGTGCCAGCAGCTTAACTAGCGCGAACACCGGGGAGCTGTTTTTT; CDR3aa: CASSLTSANTGELFF; d_gene: -; v_gene: TRBV7-3; abundance: -; len: 15; j_gene: TRBJ2-2
CDR3nt: TGTGCCAGCAGCTCTCCACCCGGCAGGCCGCAGGAGACCCAGTACTTC; CDR3aa: CASSSPPGRPQETQYF; d_gene: -; v_gene: TRBV28; abundance: once; len: 16; j_gene: TRBJ2-5
CDR3nt: TGTGCCAGCAGCTTTCAGGGGGCTAGCAATCAGCCCCAGCATTTT; CDR3aa: CASSFQGASNQPQHF; d_gene: TRBD1; v_gene: TRBV5-5; abundance: -; len: 15; j_gene: TRBJ1-5
CDR3nt: TGTGCCAGCAGCTTATCTAGACTAGAAGACTACGAGCAGTACTTC; CDR3aa: CASSLSRLEDYEQYF; d_gene: -; v_gene: TRBV7-2; abundance: -; len: 15; j_gene: TRBJ2-7
CDR3nt: TGTGCCACTACCGGGACAGGTAACTCCTACGAGCAGTACTTC; CDR3aa: CATTGTGNSYEQYF; d_gene: TRBD1; v_gene: TRBV6-1; abundance: -; len: 14; j_gene: TRBJ2-7
CDR3nt: TGTGCCAGCAGCGTAGGGGACAGGGCCCAAGTAGGGCAGTATTTT; CDR3aa: CASSVGDRAQVGQYF; d_gene: TRBD1; v_gene: TRBV9; abundance: once; len: 15; j_gene: TRBJ2-3
CDR3nt: TGTGCCAGCAGGCATACAGGGACGGCTGAAGCTTTCTTT; CDR3aa: CASRHTGTAEAFF; d_gene: -; v_gene: TRBV6-6; abundance: -; len: 13; j_gene: TRBJ1-1
CDR3nt: TGTGCCAGCAGCGTAGGTGGAGGGGGAGGGTTACCCTATGGCTACACCTTC; CDR3aa: CASSVGGGGGLPYGYTF; d_gene: -; v_gene: TRBV9; abundance: -; len: 17; j_gene: TRBJ1-2
CDR3nt: TGTGCCAGCAGCTTTAGGCCCCTAGCAGGATACAATGAGCAGTTCTTC; CDR3aa: CASSFRPLAGYNEQFF; d_gene: -; v_gene: TRBV7-3; abundance: -; len: 16; j_gene: TRBJ2-1
CDR3nt: TGCGCCAGCAGCTTGGTCGCAGGGTCGGCCGGGGAGCTGTTTTTT; CDR3aa: CASSLVAGSAGELFF; d_gene: -; v_gene: TRBV5-1; abundance: -; len: 15; j_gene: TRBJ2-2
CDR3nt: TGTGCCAGCAGTGCAACACCGAACACTGAAGCTTTCTTT; CDR3aa: CASSATPNTEAFF; d_gene: -; v_gene: TRBV6-6; abundance: few; len: 13; j_gene: TRBJ1-1
CDR3nt: TGCAGCGTTGAAGATTACTGGCAGGGGGGAGAGACCCAGTACTTC; CDR3aa: CSVEDYWQGGETQYF; d_gene: -; v_gene: TRBV29-1; abundance: -; len: 15; j_gene: TRBJ2-5
CDR3nt: TGTGCCAGCAGTTCGGTTCAAGAGACCCAGTACTTC; CDR3aa: CASSSVQETQYF; d_gene: -; v_gene: TRBV28; abundance: -; len: 12; j_gene: TRBJ2-5
CDR3nt: TGTGCCAGCAGTTCTATGTGGGGGACAGGGACCTACGGGGAGCTGTTTTTT; CDR3aa: CASSSMWGTGTYGELFF; d_gene: TRBD1; v_gene: TRBV28; abundance: once; len: 17; j_gene: TRBJ2-2